This passage covers 31 T cell receptor beta chains from one sample sequenced in a study of spatial heterogeneity in lung cancer. The time point: sample taken at primary tumor resection. Whole RNA, which was extracted from tumor, nontumor lung tissue or frozen PBMC, was sequenced without any cell sorting. TCRdb fed the 5' RACE reads into MiXCR, producing one record per CDR3 protein. Among tens of thousands of distinct CDR3 sequences, roughly 7% were seen once, and the ten largest hold 2.9%. The input for sequencing was PBMCs, taken at surgery. The origin of the receptors is a female donor with early-stage non-small cell lung cancer.

The table lists this clonotype with many counts. The rearrangement uses TRBV14 and TRBJ2-7, with D perhaps matching TRBD2 (5 bases). Germline V gives CDR1 SGHDN, CDR2 FVKESK. Trimming took off 4 bases at V and 3 bases at J, with 10 bases between the two ends. The CDR3 length is 13 residues. The CDR3 reads CASSRAEVYEQYF. The CDR3 DNA follows: TGTGCCAGCAGCCGAGCGGAAGTCTACGAGCAGTACTTC.

In this sample, this clonotype turned up many times. The V gene is TRBV19, the J gene TRBJ1-5, with 9 bases fitting TRBD1. The germline V gene has CDR1 LNHDA and CDR2 SQIVND (reference sequence). The CDR3 length is 15 residues. V trimming: 7 bases; J trimming: 3 bases; junction bases outside the gene matches: 7. CDR3: CASNQGQGYNQPQHF. CDR3 in DNA: TGTGCCAGTAACCAGGGACAGGGCTACAATCAGCCCCAGCATTTT.

This clonotype was picked up many times. The DNA for the CDR3 is TGCAGCGTTGAAGCTAGCGGGGGATCCTACGAGCAGTACTTC. Protein product: CSVEASGGSYEQYF. The chain joins TRBV29-1 to TRBJ2-7; 10 bases are a match to TRBD2. CDR1 and CDR2 (germline): SQVTM, ANQGSEA. J gave up 1 base and V 1 base, and 1 base lay outside the gene matches. The CDR3 sequence is 14 residues long.

This clonotype showed up many times. The rearrangement joins TRBV6-1 to TRBJ1-1; D ambiguous. Looked up from germline, CDR1 is MNHNS and CDR2 is SASEGT. With 5 bases removed from V and 0 bases from J, the gap between germline ends came to 4 bases. The CDR3 spans 12 residues. The CDR3 nucleotides read TGTGCCAGCAGTTACATGAACACTGAAGCTTTCTTT. It is translated as CASSYMNTEAFF.

This clonotype was counted ten times or more. The CDR3 protein is CSGSKEVLTEQYF. The CDR3 DNA reads as TGCAGTGGCAGCAAGGAAGTCCTGACCGAGCAGTACTTC. The chain couples TRBV20-1 to TRBJ2-7; D not certain. Germline CDR1 DFQATT, CDR2 SNEGSKA (reference sequence). The CDR3 length is 13 residues. V lost 7 bases and J lost 6, with 19 bases in between.

There are many counts of this clonotype. The genes are TRBV4-2 and TRBJ1-1; TRBD1 matches at 8 bases. The germline V gene has CDR1 LGHNA and CDR2 YNFKEQ. There are 16 residues in the CDR3. V lost 0 bases to trimming and J lost 5 bases; unmatched junction nucleotides: 8. In nucleotides, the CDR3 is TGTGCCAGCAGCCAAGATTTAACAGGGGGAGGGACTGAAGCTTTCTTT. It codes for CASSQDLTGGGTEAFF.

This clonotype was picked up many times. The chain employs TRBV7-9 and TRBJ2-2; 7 bases fit TRBD1. Germline CDR1 and CDR2: SEHNR and FQNEAQ (reference sequence). V trimming: 6 bases; J trimming: 7 bases; junction bases outside the gene matches: 5. This CDR3 comprises 13 residues. The DNA for the CDR3 is TGTGCCAGCAGTACAGGGGTAGACGGGGAGCTGTTTTTT. Protein sequence: CASSTGVDGELFF.

This clonotype appeared many times. The V gene is TRBV12-3 or TRBV12-4, the J gene TRBJ2-3; D is ambiguous. The V end lost 3 bases, the J end lost 3 bases, and 10 bases lay between the germline ends. The CDR3 spans 14 residues. The CDR3 DNA is TGTGCCAGCAGTTTTACAACTCGGACAGATACGCAGTATTTT. Encoded protein: CASSFTTRTDTQYF.

In regard to this clonotype: A much larger clone differs from this one at a single base, so this may be a read error. CDR3 sequence reads: CASRTSGLASYNEQFF. The CDR3 DNA reads TGTGCCAGCAGGACCAGTGGTTTAGCCTCTTACAATGAGCAGTTCTTC. The chain recombines TRBV28 with TRBJ2-1; D remains unclear. The CDR3 consists of 16 residues. V was shortened by 6 bases and J by 4 bases, with 19 bases between the two germline ends. Per the germline V gene, CDR1 is MDHEN and CDR2 is SYDVKM.

This clonotype has ten or more counts. This chain connects TRBV28 to TRBJ2-1; 12 nucleotides line up with TRBD2. The germline CDR1 and CDR2 sequences are MDHEN and SYDVKM. The junction had 5 bases not matched to a gene; V was cut back by 3 bases and J by 8 bases. The CDR3 runs 15 residues. The CDR3 DNA sequence: TGTGCCAGCAGTTTTTCTCTAGCGGGGGGGTATGAGCAGTTCTTC. Encoded protein: CASSFSLAGGYEQFF.

This clonotype was observed at least ten times. CDR3 in amino acids: CASAGTGEGTIYF. For the CDR3, the DNA is TGTGCCAGCGCCGGGACAGGCGAAGGCACCATATATTTT. The chain carries TRBV25-1 and TRBJ1-3; 8 positions agree with TRBD1. V trimming: 8 bases; J trimming: 9 bases; junction bases outside the gene matches: 9. The CDR3 totals 13 residues. CDR1 and CDR2 from the germline V gene are MGHDK and SYGVNS.

This clonotype was detected ten times or more. The chain has TRBV28 and TRBJ2-4; D not resolved. This CDR3 is built from 16 residues. Trimming removed 2 bases from V and 1 base from J, with 12 bases in between. Looked up from germline, CDR1 is MDHEN and CDR2 is SYDVKM. CDR3 loop: CASSLGQWMAKNIQYF. The CDR3 nucleotides are TGTGCCAGCAGTTTAGGGCAGTGGATGGCCAAAAACATTCAGTACTTC.

The gene calls are TRBV3-1 and TRBJ2-1; D is undetermined. The CDR3 extends over 13 amino acids. Per the germline V gene, CDR1 is LGHDT and CDR2 is YNNKEL (reference sequence). Trimming left V 1 base short and J 0 bases short, with 1 base between. CDR3 residues: CASSQVSYNEQFF. The DNA for the CDR3 is TGTGCCAGCAGCCAAGTCTCCTACAATGAGCAGTTCTTC.

This clonotype was counted ten times or more. This chain links TRBV20-1 with TRBJ1-5; D call uncertain. Trimming removed 6 bases from V and 4 bases from J, with 13 bases in between. This CDR3 comprises 13 residues. Germline V CDR1 and CDR2: DFQATT, SNEGSKA (reference sequence). The CDR3 reads CSAPVAGNQPQHF. CDR3 DNA: TGCAGTGCCCCCGTGGCGGGGAATCAGCCCCAGCATTTT.

This clonotype was seen at least ten times. This chain connects TRBV20-1 to TRBJ1-5, with TRBD1 identical over 7 bases. CDR1 is DFQATT, CDR2 SNEGSKA, per germline (reference sequence). V lost 5 bases, J lost 2 bases, and 0 bases stayed unmatched. The CDR3 contains 12 residues. The CDR3 nucleotides read TGCAGTGCTGGACAGGGCAATCAGCCCCAGCATTTT. It yields the protein CSAGQGNQPQHF.

This clonotype was found many times. V usage is TRBV7-2 and J usage is TRBJ1-6; D gene uncertain. There are 13 residues in the CDR3. Germline values: CDR1 SGHTA, CDR2 FQGNSA. V lost 8 bases and J 9 bases, leaving 14 bases between the germline ends. This CDR3 reads CASSEGRTSPLHF. The DNA for the CDR3 is TGTGCCAGCTCCGAGGGTCGCACTTCACCCCTCCACTTT.

This clonotype was observed at least ten times. The chain uses TRBV12-3 or TRBV12-4 and TRBJ2-1; no reliable D call. Trimming took off 6 bases at V and 9 bases at J, with 12 bases between the two ends. The CDR3 sequence is 12 residues long. The CDR3 loop is CASSPGRSEQFF. Here the CDR3 DNA reads TGTGCCAGCAGCCCCGGAAGGAGTGAGCAGTTCTTC.

This clonotype was observed a handful of times. The rearrangement links TRBV18 to TRBJ2-2, with D tentatively TRBD1 or TRBD2 (5 bases each). The CDR3 runs to 15 residues. Trimming left V 2 bases short and J 3 bases short, with 10 bases between. The germline CDR1 and CDR2 sequences are KGHSH and LQKENI. This CDR3 reads CASSPNRGDTGELFF. CDR3 nucleotides: TGTGCCAGCTCACCAAACCGAGGGGACACCGGGGAGCTGTTTTTT. The whole variable domain, filled in from reference TRBV18 and TRBJ2-2, reads NAGVMQNPRHLVRRRGQEARLRCSPMKGHSHVYWYRQLPEEGLKFMVYLQKENIIDESGMPKERFSAEFPKEGPSILRIQQVVRGDSAAYFCASSPNRGDTGELFFGEGSRLTVL.

This clonotype came up many times. The J gene is TRBJ2-3, the V gene TRBV20-1; TRBD2 matches at 7 bases. The CDR3 covers 14 residues. Germline assignment: CDR1 DFQATT and CDR2 SNEGSKA (reference sequence). Germline trimming cut 6 bases from V and 0 bases from J; bases unmatched to any gene: 6. The CDR3 loop reads CSARSGVSTDTQYF. CDR3 nucleotides: TGCAGTGCGAGGAGCGGGGTTAGCACAGATACGCAGTATTTT.

This clonotype came up many times. The gene calls are TRBV12-3 or TRBV12-4 and TRBJ2-3; D unclear. The length of the CDR3 is 12 residues. Deletions cut 6 bases from V and 3 bases from J, with 7 bases between. The CDR3 nucleotides are TGTGCCAGCAGCTACGGGACAGATACGCAGTATTTT. The encoded protein is CASSYGTDTQYF.

The J gene is TRBJ2-7, the V gene TRBV10-3, with 8 bases that match TRBD2. Germline V gives CDR1 ENHRY, CDR2 SYGVKD. Trimming took 3 bases from V and 3 from J; bases not matched to a gene: 4. The CDR3 runs to 14 residues. The CDR3 region is CAISETSGYYEQYF. CDR3 DNA: TGTGCCATCAGTGAAACTAGCGGATACTACGAGCAGTACTTC.

This clonotype was detected many times. This chain joins TRBV10-3 and TRBJ2-1; maybe TRBD1 (6 bases). Germline V gives CDR1 ENHRY, CDR2 SYGVKD. This CDR3 contains 14 residues. V dropped 2 bases and J dropped 5 bases, with 10 bases sitting between them. CDR3 DNA sequence: TGTGCCATCAGTGAGGACAGGCCTGACAATGAGCAGTTCTTC. Residues: CAISEDRPDNEQFF.

The chain uses TRBV3-1 and TRBJ2-3, with 8 bases aligning to TRBD1. CDR1 and CDR2 from the germline V gene are LGHDT and YNNKEL (reference sequence). The CDR3 extends over 15 amino acids. After removal of 1 base from V and 6 bases from J, the junction contained 6 bases not matched to a gene. CDR3 residues: CASSQAGGWMDTQYF. The CDR3 nucleotides read TGTGCCAGCAGCCAAGCAGGGGGCTGGATGGATACGCAGTATTTT.

At least ten counts were recorded for this clonotype. This chain joins TRBV12-3 or TRBV12-4 and TRBJ2-7; D gene unclear. V shed 3 bases and J shed 7 bases, with 7 bases lying between them. This CDR3 has 11 amino acids. This CDR3 is CASSFKDEQYF. CDR3 bases: TGTGCCAGCAGTTTCAAGGATGAGCAGTACTTC.

In this sample, this clonotype turned up a few times. This chain links TRBV7-2 with TRBJ1-2; a weak D match, TRBD1 (6 bases). Trimming took 1 base from V and 4 from J, leaving 7 bases between them. This CDR3 region has 13 residues. Germline CDR1 is SGHTA and CDR2 is FQGNSA. Here the CDR3 DNA reads TGTGCCAGCAGCTTAGTGGGGGCCTATGGCTACACCTTC. Its translation: CASSLVGAYGYTF. Supplemented by reference TRBV7-2 and TRBJ1-2, the full variable domain reads GAGVSQSPSNKVTEKGKDVELRCDPISGHTALYWYRQSLGQGLEFLIYFQGNSAPDKSGLPSDRFSAERTGGSVSTLTIQRTQQEDSAVYLCASSLVGAYGYTFGSGTRLTVV.

This clonotype was seen repeatedly, ten times or more. The chain joins TRBV2 to TRBJ2-3; perhaps TRBD1 as D (7 bases). From germline, CDR1 is SNHLY and CDR2 FYNNEI. The V gene lost 3 bases and the J gene lost 4 bases, with 17 bases spanning the gap. CDR3 length: 16 amino acids. The CDR3 DNA follows: TGTGCCAGCAGTGAGGAGGGGGCCAGACAGTCAGATACGCAGTATTTT. Its protein is CASSEEGARQSDTQYF.

CDR3 loop: CASRLGTEAFF. CDR3 DNA: TGCGCCAGCCGCCTGGGGACTGAAGCTTTCTTT. This chain uses TRBV5-1 with TRBJ1-1; D remains unclear. Trimming cost V 7 bases and J 5 bases, with 9 bases left between them. The CDR3 is made up of 11 amino acids. Germline V gives CDR1 SGHRS, CDR2 YFSETQ.

This clonotype appeared a few times. The chain combines TRBV20-1 with TRBJ1-1; unclear D gene. CDR3 length equals 14 residues. Germline V gene sequence: CDR1 DFQATT, CDR2 SNEGSKA (reference sequence). Trimming stripped 3 bases from V and 3 bases from J, with 14 bases between. This CDR3 reads CSASLGFPDTEAFF. The CDR3, as DNA: TGCAGTGCTAGTCTGGGGTTTCCAGACACTGAAGCTTTCTTT.

This clonotype was counted ten times or more. The chain couples TRBV19 to TRBJ1-5, with 8 bases identical to TRBD1. The CDR3 has 14 amino acids. V shed 6 bases and J 2 bases; nucleotides not matched to a gene: 3. Germline V lookup: CDR1 LNHDA, CDR2 SQIVND (reference sequence). CDR3 DNA sequence: TGTGCCAGTAGGAACAGGGGGGGCAATCAGCCCCAGCATTTT. Protein: CASRNRGGNQPQHF.

This clonotype was counted ten times or more. The chain carries TRBV29-1 and TRBJ1-2; D possibly corresponds to TRBD1 (5 bases). The germline V gene encodes CDR1 SQVTM and CDR2 ANQGSEA. With 5 bases removed from V and 4 bases from J, the gap between germline ends came to 14 bases. The CDR3 contains 13 residues. CDR3 sequence: CSVQLTVAYGYTF. CDR3 DNA: TGCAGCGTTCAGCTGACAGTTGCCTATGGCTACACCTTC.

The V gene is TRBV13, the J gene TRBJ1-2; D unresolved. This CDR3 has 12 residues. With 3 bases removed from V and 8 bases from J, the gap between germline ends came to 10 bases. Germline lookup yields CDR1 PRHDT and CDR2 FYEKMQ (reference sequence). The CDR3 DNA is TGTGCCAGCAGCTTTGGACGATGGGGCTACACCTTC. Its translation: CASSFGRWGYTF.